These 13 T cell receptor beta chains share one sample of origin, sequenced in a study of shared clonotypes between healthy human individuals. TCRdb keeps only in-frame clones here, not all; method: immunoSEQ multiplex PCR. The table includes 550,000 to 700,000 clones, around 78% detected once. Sequences were obtained from memory CD4+ T cells sorted from blood. Subset specified: CD45RA-negative fraction. These receptors were collected from a woman under 40 in good health.

For the CDR3, the DNA is TGTGCCAGTAGCGATGACCTGAATCGGCTTACTAACTATGGCTACACCTTC. Protein: CASSDDLNRLTNYGYTF. The chain carries TRBV19 and TRBJ1-2; D is ambiguous. The CDR3 consists of 17 residues. V lost 6 bases to trimming and J lost 0 bases, with 20 bases between them. Germline CDR1 reads LNHDA; CDR2 reads SQIVND (reference sequence).

V is TRBV7-9 and J is TRBJ2-1; D is perhaps TRBD2 (6 bases). The CDR3 contains 15 residues. Per germline, CDR1 SEHNR and CDR2 FQNEAQ (reference sequence). V lost 1 base to trimming and J lost 7 bases, with 14 bases between them. CDR3 loop: CASSLEGGMRNEQFF. The CDR3 DNA reads as TGTGCCAGCAGCTTAGAGGGAGGTATGAGGAATGAGCAGTTCTTC.

This chain uses TRBV27 with TRBJ2-7; D might be TRBD1 or TRBD2, each matching 5 bases. V was trimmed by 5 bases and J by 4 bases, leaving 18 bases between them. The germline gives CDR1 MNHEY, CDR2 SMNVEV (reference sequence). The CDR3 is 15 amino acids. This chain's CDR3 is CASSGRDPPFYEQYF. The CDR3 DNA reads TGTGCCAGCAGTGGCAGGGACCCTCCTTTTTACGAGCAGTACTTC.

This chain connects TRBV6-4 to TRBJ2-1; TRBD2 matches 8 bases. Trimming at V came to 2 bases and at J to 6 bases, leaving 9 bases not matched to a gene. The germline CDR1 and CDR2 sequences are MRHNA and SNTAGT. The CDR3 covers 16 residues. The DNA of the CDR3 is TGTGCCAGCAGTGACGTGTCGGGACTAGTTCCCAATGAGCAGTTCTTC. It translates to CASSDVSGLVPNEQFF.

This clone turned up a few times. V gene TRBV11-3 combines with J gene TRBJ2-2; unclear D gene. The germline CDR1 and CDR2 sequences are SGHNT and YENEEA. The V end lost 5 bases, the J end lost 6 bases, and 4 bases lay between the germline ends. The CDR3 sequence is 11 residues long. The CDR3 sequence: CASSRAGELFF. In DNA, the CDR3 is TGTGCCAGCAGCAGGGCCGGGGAGCTGTTTTTT.

This chain uses TRBV5-1 with TRBJ2-7; 8 nucleotides line up with TRBD1. This CDR3 has 14 residues. The junction had 8 bases not matched to a gene; V was cut back by 4 bases and J by 5 bases. Germline V gene sequence: CDR1 SGHRS, CDR2 YFSETQ. The CDR3 DNA sequence: TGCGCCAGCAGCCGCCGGGACAGGTCCAACGAGCAGTACTTC. Amino acids: CASSRRDRSNEQYF.

The chain combines TRBV28 with TRBJ2-1; D is undetermined. The CDR3 has 19 residues. Between the trimmed V and J ends, which lost 2 bases and 0 bases, there was a span of 20 bases. Germline V gene data show CDR1 as MDHEN and CDR2 as SYDVKM. The CDR3 sequence: CASSLRSALGIRSYNEQFF. In nucleotides, the CDR3 is TGTGCCAGCAGTTTAAGAAGTGCTCTTGGCATTCGCTCCTACAATGAGCAGTTCTTC.

The chain joins TRBV7-7 to TRBJ2-1; TRBD2 matches 11 bases. The CDR3 has 15 amino acids. V was pared by 2 bases and J by 6 bases, with 3 bases of the junction left unmatched. The germline V gene has CDR1 SSHAT and CDR2 FNYEAQ (reference sequence). The CDR3, as DNA: TGTGCCAGCAGCTTATTAGCGGGAGGGGTCAATGAGCAGTTCTTC. It is translated as CASSLLAGGVNEQFF.

This rearrangement joins TRBV5-6 to TRBJ1-5, with 8 bases identical to TRBD1. Unmatched junction bases numbered 15, after V lost 4 bases and J lost 6 bases. CDR3 length: 17 amino acids. CDR1 SGHDT and CDR2 YYEEEE come from the germline V gene. CDR3 coding DNA: TGTGCCAGCAGCCTGGGATTCGGACAGGGTGGGGGTCAGCCCCAGCATTTT. Translating gives CASSLGFGQGGGQPQHF.

The chain uses TRBV4-2 and TRBJ2-5; D gene ambiguous. V was cut by 4 bases and J by 0 bases, with 9 bases left in between. Germline V gene sequence: CDR1 LGHNA, CDR2 YNFKEQ. The CDR3 loop spans 14 amino acids. This CDR3 reads CASSPTTYQETQYF. The CDR3 DNA sequence: TGTGCCAGCAGCCCTACAACTTACCAAGAGACCCAGTACTTC.

The chain has TRBV20-1 and TRBJ2-5; tentatively, D is TRBD1 or TRBD2 (5 bases each). The CDR3 has 11 amino acids. V was pared by 2 bases and J by 7 bases, with 8 bases between. CDR1 is DFQATT and CDR2 is SNEGSKA in the germline V gene (reference sequence). CDR3 DNA: TGCAGTGCTAGAAGGGACGTGACCCAGTACTTC. This codes for CSARRDVTQYF.

The V and J genes are TRBV28 and TRBJ2-7; 12 bases fit TRBD2. The V segment lost 3 bases and the J segment 4 bases; nucleotides outside the gene matches: 4. The CDR3 runs 15 residues. The germline CDR1 and CDR2 sequences are MDHEN and SYDVKM. The CDR3 loop is CASSLWTSGMYEQYF. The DNA for the CDR3 is TGTGCCAGCAGTTTGTGGACTAGCGGGATGTACGAGCAGTACTTC. Full variable domain (remainder filled in from reference TRBV28 and TRBJ2-7): DVKVTQSSRYLVKRTGEKVFLECVQDMDHENMFWYRQDPGLGLRLIYFSYDVKMKEKGDIPEGYSVSREKKERFSLILESASTNQTSMYLCASSLWTSGMYEQYFGPGTRLTVT.

The chain carries TRBV4-1 and TRBJ1-4, with a weak D call TRBD1 (5 bases). This CDR3 contains 13 residues. Germline CDR1 MGHRA, CDR2 YSYEKL. Between the trimmed V and J ends, which lost 1 base and 8 bases, there was a span of 8 bases. CDR3 DNA: TGCGCCAGCAGCCAAGGCAGGGTGGAAAAACTGTTTTTT. Protein product: CASSQGRVEKLFF.